The rows below give T cell receptor beta chains drawn from one sample of a study of a mutant IDH1 vaccine in newly diagnosed glioma. These TCRs' antigens remain unknown. TCRdb's copy holds only in-frame clones and misses some; the assay was immunoSEQ multiplex PCR. Of about 60,000 clones in the sample, about 80% were seen once. Sequenced material: PBMCs, taken from a glioma patient whose treatment included an IDH1 peptide vaccine. The receptors were sampled from a man aged 30-40 years with glioma. The CDR3 runs from the conserved cysteine through the conserved F or W. The order of the fields is CDR3 length, V gene, clone size, D gene, J gene, CDR3 DNA, CDR3 protein. D genes are given only for firm matches. Size values are once, few and many counts, or a class for expanded clones, and some rows have none.

length: 15
V: TRBV5-4
size: once
D: NA
J: TRBJ1-3
DNA: TGTGCCAGCAGCCCACGGGGGGAACCGGGCGACACCATATATTTT
CDR3: CASSPRGEPGDTIYF

length: 12
V: TRBV2
size: NA
D: TRBD1
J: TRBJ1-2
DNA: TGTGCCAGCAGTTGGACAGGGACTGGCTACACCTTC
CDR3: CASSWTGTGYTF

length: 13
V: TRBV6-1
size: NA
D: NA
J: TRBJ2-7
DNA: TGTGCCAGCAGGCCAGACGGATATTACGAGCAGTACTTC
CDR3: CASRPDGYYEQYF

length: 13
V: TRBV6-5
size: NA
D: NA
J: TRBJ1-6
DNA: TGTGCCAGCAGGCTAAAAACGGGTTCACCCCTCCACTTT
CDR3: CASRLKTGSPLHF

length: 19
V: TRBV6-1
size: NA
D: TRBD1
J: TRBJ1-5
DNA: TGTGCCAGCACTGACAGGGCAACCCTATCGGCCTATAGCAATCAGCCCCAGCATTTT
CDR3: CASTDRATLSAYSNQPQHF

length: 16
V: TRBV28
size: NA
D: TRBD2
J: TRBJ2-7
DNA: TGTGCCAGCAGCCCTCGCCCGGGGGGGCCATCGTTCGAGCAGTACTTC
CDR3: CASSPRPGGPSFEQYF

length: 15
V: TRBV28
size: NA
D: NA
J: TRBJ2-7
DNA: TGTGCCAGCACGGGGGTGGGGCAGGGGATATACGAGCAGTACTTC
CDR3: CASTGVGQGIYEQYF

length: 13
V: TRBV2
size: NA
D: NA
J: TRBJ1-3
DNA: TGTGCCAGCGGGTACGTCTCTGGAAACACCATATATTTT
CDR3: CASGYVSGNTIYF

length: 14
V: TRBV7-8
size: few
D: TRBD1
J: TRBJ1-2
DNA: TGTGCCAGCAGCCCAATACAGGGGGCGGATGGCTACACCTTC
CDR3: CASSPIQGADGYTF

length: 17
V: TRBV27
size: NA
D: TRBD2
J: TRBJ2-1
DNA: TGTGCCAGCAGTCGACTAGCGGGGACAAGCTCCTACAATGAGCAGTTCTTC
CDR3: CASSRLAGTSSYNEQFF

length: 16
V: TRBV4-2
size: NA
D: NA
J: TRBJ1-5
DNA: TGTGCCAGCAGCCAGCCGGCGAGTGGTAGCAATCAGCCCCAGCATTTT
CDR3: CASSQPASGSNQPQHF

length: 16
V: TRBV6-4
size: NA
D: NA
J: TRBJ2-1
DNA: TGTGCCAGCAGTGAAGGGGCTACCTCCTTTTACAATGAGCAGTTCTTC
CDR3: CASSEGATSFYNEQFF

length: 14
V: TRBV7-9
size: NA
D: TRBD2
J: TRBJ2-2
DNA: TGTGCCAGCAGCCCGGGGGGATTTTCCGGGGAGCTGTTTTTT
CDR3: CASSPGGFSGELFF

length: 13
V: TRBV6-1
size: few
D: NA
J: TRBJ1-3
DNA: TGTGCCAGCAGTGAACAGGGGGGAAACACCATATATTTT
CDR3: CASSEQGGNTIYF

length: 14
V: TRBV9
size: NA
D: NA
J: TRBJ2-5
DNA: TGTGCCAGCAGCGTCGGAGGGGATCGAGAGACCCAGTACTTC
CDR3: CASSVGGDRETQYF

length: 12
V: TRBV28
size: NA
D: NA
J: TRBJ1-2
DNA: TGTGCCAGCAGTTTGGCAGCCTATGGCTACACCTTC
CDR3: CASSLAAYGYTF

length: 13
V: TRBV28
size: NA
D: TRBD1
J: TRBJ2-7
DNA: TGTGCCAGCAGAGGGGACAGGGTATACGAGCAGTACTTC
CDR3: CASRGDRVYEQYF

length: 14
V: TRBV2
size: NA
D: TRBD1
J: TRBJ2-2
DNA: TGTGCCAGCACTGACAGGGGATCGACCGGGGAGCTGTTTTTT
CDR3: CASTDRGSTGELFF

length: 13
V: TRBV4-1
size: NA
D: NA
J: TRBJ2-7
DNA: TGCGCCAGCAGCCAACGGGACGGCTACGAGCAGTACTTC
CDR3: CASSQRDGYEQYF

length: 17
V: TRBV15
size: NA
D: TRBD1
J: TRBJ1-1
DNA: TGTGCCACCAGCAGTCATGAACCGGGACAGGGATGGACTGAAGCTTTCTTT
CDR3: CATSSHEPGQGWTEAFF

length: 15
V: TRBV13
size: NA
D: NA
J: TRBJ2-5
DNA: TGTGCCAGCAGCCCTGAGGGAGGGGGCCAAGAGACCCAGTACTTC
CDR3: CASSPEGGGQETQYF

length: 15
V: TRBV9
size: NA
D: NA
J: TRBJ1-1
DNA: TGTGCCAGCAGCGGTGGTAGGGCAATGAACACTGAAGCTTTCTTT
CDR3: CASSGGRAMNTEAFF

length: 14
V: TRBV5-1
size: NA
D: NA
J: TRBJ2-1
DNA: TGCGCCAGCAGCCATGGACAGACGGATGATGAGCAGTTCTTC
CDR3: CASSHGQTDDEQFF

length: 13
V: TRBV5-6
size: once
D: TRBD2
J: TRBJ2-5
DNA: TGTGCCAGCAGCTTGTGGGGGGGAGAGACCCAGTACTTC
CDR3: CASSLWGGETQYF

length: 18
V: TRBV11-2
size: NA
D: TRBD2
J: TRBJ2-5
DNA: TGTGCCAGCAGCTTAGTGAGACTAGCGGGGGGGCTGGGAGAGACCCAGTACTTC
CDR3: CASSLVRLAGGLGETQYF

length: 16
V: TRBV11-2
size: NA
D: NA
J: TRBJ2-3
DNA: TGTGCCAGCAGCTTAGGAGTTGACAGGTCCCTAGATACGCAGTATTTT
CDR3: CASSLGVDRSLDTQYF

length: 17
V: TRBV5-1
size: NA
D: TRBD1
J: TRBJ2-6
DNA: TGCGCCAGCAGCTCCGGGACAGGGGGCTATGGGGCCAACGTCCTGACTTTC
CDR3: CASSSGTGGYGANVLTF

length: 12
V: TRBV7-8
size: few
D: NA
J: TRBJ1-1
DNA: TGTGCCAGCAGCCGCGTCAGGACTGAAGCTTTCTTT
CDR3: CASSRVRTEAFF

length: 14
V: TRBV7-2
size: NA
D: NA
J: TRBJ1-5
DNA: TGTGCCAGCAGCTTGTGGACAGCAGATCAGCCCCAGCATTTT
CDR3: CASSLWTADQPQHF

length: 13
V: TRBV30
size: once
D: NA
J: TRBJ1-3
DNA: TGTGCCTGGAGTGTTCAAAATGGAAACACCATATATTTT
CDR3: CAWSVQNGNTIYF

length: 14
V: TRBV13
size: few
D: NA
J: TRBJ2-7
DNA: TGTGCCAGCAGCCAAGGCCTACTTAAAGGGGAGCAGTACTTC
CDR3: CASSQGLLKGEQYF

length: 13
V: TRBV6-1
size: NA
D: NA
J: TRBJ1-4
DNA: TGTGCCAGCGACCGGGGGTATAATGAAAAACTGTTTTTT
CDR3: CASDRGYNEKLFF

length: 16
V: TRBV6-1
size: NA
D: NA
J: TRBJ2-1
DNA: TGTGCCAGCAGTGATAGACGGGCGGGAAGGGACAATGAGCAGTTCTTC
CDR3: CASSDRRAGRDNEQFF

length: 12
V: TRBV7-8
size: few
D: NA
J: TRBJ1-1
DNA: TGTGCCAGCAGCCCACCGAACACTGAAGCTTTCTTT
CDR3: CASSPPNTEAFF

length: 16
V: TRBV4-1
size: NA
D: TRBD2
J: TRBJ2-5
DNA: TGCGCCAGCAGCCCGGGCGGGGGGGCGGATCAAGAGACCCAGTACTTC
CDR3: CASSPGGGADQETQYF

length: 15
V: TRBV4-2
size: NA
D: NA
J: TRBJ1-2
DNA: TGTGCCAGCAGCGAAAATGGGCGGACAGTAAATGGCTACACCTTC
CDR3: CASSENGRTVNGYTF

length: 16
V: TRBV6-4
size: once
D: TRBD2
J: TRBJ2-2
DNA: TGTGCCAGCAGTAAGGGAGCGGGAGAAAACACCGGGGAGCTGTTTTTT
CDR3: CASSKGAGENTGELFF

length: 16
V: TRBV30
size: NA
D: NA
J: TRBJ1-2
DNA: TGTGCCTGGAGTGTAGCCGGGCTTCCAGCTAACTATGGCTACACCTTC
CDR3: CAWSVAGLPANYGYTF

length: 15
V: TRBV11-2
size: NA
D: NA
J: TRBJ2-7
DNA: TGTGCCAGCAGCTTAGATCCTAAGGTTTCCTACGAGCAGTACTTC
CDR3: CASSLDPKVSYEQYF

length: 14
V: TRBV19
size: NA
D: NA
J: TRBJ1-2
DNA: TGTGCCAGTAGTATGGGTCAGGCTAACTATGGCTACACCTTC
CDR3: CASSMGQANYGYTF

length: 13
V: TRBV5-4
size: NA
D: NA
J: TRBJ2-1
DNA: TGTGCCAGCAGCTCCCCTCCAAGTAATGAGCAGTTCTTC
CDR3: CASSSPPSNEQFF

length: 15
V: TRBV19
size: NA
D: NA
J: TRBJ1-5
DNA: TGTGCCAGTAGTATAGAGGTCCCGATATCCCAGCCCCAGCATTTT
CDR3: CASSIEVPISQPQHF

length: 17
V: TRBV4-1
size: few
D: TRBD2
J: TRBJ2-2
DNA: TGCGCCAGCAGCCACCTCGGGACTACCCTTAACACCGGGGAGCTGTTTTTT
CDR3: CASSHLGTTLNTGELFF

length: 15
V: TRBV9
size: NA
D: NA
J: TRBJ1-5
DNA: TGTGCCAGCAGTGAGACGGCATCCCGCAATCAGCCCCAGCATTTT
CDR3: CASSETASRNQPQHF

length: 16
V: TRBV11-2
size: NA
D: TRBD2
J: TRBJ2-5
DNA: TGTGCCAGCAGCTTAAGACGCGGGAGGCTCCAAGAGACCCAGTACTTC
CDR3: CASSLRRGRLQETQYF

length: 13
V: TRBV19
size: NA
D: NA
J: TRBJ1-2
DNA: TGTGCCAGTAGTACCCGGGACGGATATGGCTACACCTTC
CDR3: CASSTRDGYGYTF

length: 14
V: TRBV7-2
size: few
D: TRBD1
J: TRBJ1-4
DNA: TGTGCCAGCAGTTTGGGCAGGGGGGTTGAAAAACTGTTTTTT
CDR3: CASSLGRGVEKLFF

length: 15
V: TRBV15
size: NA
D: TRBD1
J: TRBJ1-4
DNA: TGTGCCACCAGCAGAGTAGGGGGCACTAATGAAAAACTGTTTTTT
CDR3: CATSRVGGTNEKLFF

length: 14
V: TRBV5-1
size: NA
D: NA
J: TRBJ2-6
DNA: TGCGCCAGCAGCTTGGCCACTGGGGCCAACGTCCTGACTTTC
CDR3: CASSLATGANVLTF

length: 15
V: TRBV7-2
size: NA
D: NA
J: TRBJ1-1
DNA: TGTGCCAGCAGCTTAGACGGGACTGGGGACACTGAAGCTTTCTTT
CDR3: CASSLDGTGDTEAFF

length: 14
V: TRBV28
size: NA
D: NA
J: TRBJ1-6
DNA: TGTGCCAGCAGGATCGGGACACATAATTCACCCCTCCACTTT
CDR3: CASRIGTHNSPLHF

length: 16
V: TRBV28
size: NA
D: NA
J: TRBJ1-3
DNA: TGTGCCAGCAGTACCCCGGCAGGAGGATCCGGAAACACCATATATTTT
CDR3: CASSTPAGGSGNTIYF

length: 14
V: TRBV6-1
size: NA
D: NA
J: TRBJ2-5
DNA: TGTGCCAGCAGCTCGTGGGACACTCGGGAGACCCAGTACTTC
CDR3: CASSSWDTRETQYF

length: 15
V: TRBV10-3
size: NA
D: TRBD2
J: TRBJ2-7
DNA: TGTGCCATCAGTGAGTCGGGGGGAGGGCCCGGAGAGCAGTACTTC
CDR3: CAISESGGGPGEQYF

length: 15
V: TRBV18
size: NA
D: NA
J: TRBJ1-3
DNA: TGTGCCAGCTCACCTCAAACATCCTCTGGAAACACCATATATTTT
CDR3: CASSPQTSSGNTIYF

length: 15
V: TRBV19
size: NA
D: NA
J: TRBJ1-3
DNA: TGTGCCAGTACCAGGGAAGCGGTCTCTGGAAACACCATATATTTT
CDR3: CASTREAVSGNTIYF